The clone carrying this T cell receptor beta chain has only a few counts. The source of the sample is a study of response to subunit inactivated influenza vaccine. TCRdb used MiXCR to reprocess the RT-PCR reads, holding one entry per CDR3 protein. Of just over 300,000 distinct CDR3 sequences in the sample, roughly 22% were seen once. From germline, CDR1 is SGHRS and CDR2 YFSETQ. This CDR3 contains 15 residues. V trimming: 4 bases; J trimming: 5 bases; junction bases outside the gene matches: 6. This chain uses TRBV5-1 with TRBJ2-2; 9 bases match TRBD1. The sample was PBMCs from blood, taken about 20 months after vaccination. The clonotype comes from a man in his fifties or sixties who received an inactivated influenza vaccine. The CDR3: CASSIGDRDTGELFF. The DNA of the CDR3 is TGCGCCAGCAGCATCGGGGACAGGGATACCGGGGAGCTGTTTTTT.